This T cell receptor beta chain was profiled in a study of blood T cell repertoires in COVID-19. Across the whole study: The study drew acute and convalescent COVID-19 samples from the United States, Italy and Spain. Sources were T cells, B-cell-depleted T cells, or PBMCs; the material itself was cDNA or gDNA.

In the authors' methods: The authors estimated nucleated cell counts from reference gene primer amplification. Sequencing used immunoSEQ multiplex PCR; TCRdb keeps in-frame clones, though not all of them. The DNA was the basis for D and trimming; V, J and clone size are from that table. Of more than 6,000 clones detected, roughly 80% appear once; the ten largest clones hold around 32%. Germline CDR1 is KGHSH and CDR2 is LQKENI. Germline trimming cut 6 bases from V and 8 bases from J; bases unmatched to any gene: 8. CDR3 length: 13 amino acids. This receptor was taken from a human donor in a cohort sampled during active COVID-19. The chain links TRBV18 to TRBJ1-2; the match to TRBD1 covers 8 bases. Material for sequencing was peripheral blood. The CDR3 reads CASSPGQAAGYTF. In nucleotides, the CDR3 is TGTGCCAGCTCCCCGGGACAGGCCGCGGGCTACACCTTC.